This TCR beta chain appears in the sequencing data of a study of control samples from healthy donors and cancer patients. Repertoires were generated with immunoSEQ multiplex PCR, while TCRdb's copy carries only in-frame clones and drops some. In the table there are roughly 450,000 clones, approximately 92% of which are singletons. Germline values: CDR1 MNHEY, CDR2 SVGEGT. Trimming stripped 4 bases from V and 0 bases from J, with 15 bases between. The CDR3 contains 16 residues. The rearrangement joins TRBV6-2 or TRBV6-3 to TRBJ1-1, with D perhaps TRBD1 (5 bases). Sample: PBMCs. The sequence came from a man in his forties with head and neck cancer. The CDR3, as DNA: TGTGCCAGCAGTTCGCCGAGCCAGGGAATGAACACTGAAGCTTTCTTT. This sequence encodes CASSSPSQGMNTEAFF.